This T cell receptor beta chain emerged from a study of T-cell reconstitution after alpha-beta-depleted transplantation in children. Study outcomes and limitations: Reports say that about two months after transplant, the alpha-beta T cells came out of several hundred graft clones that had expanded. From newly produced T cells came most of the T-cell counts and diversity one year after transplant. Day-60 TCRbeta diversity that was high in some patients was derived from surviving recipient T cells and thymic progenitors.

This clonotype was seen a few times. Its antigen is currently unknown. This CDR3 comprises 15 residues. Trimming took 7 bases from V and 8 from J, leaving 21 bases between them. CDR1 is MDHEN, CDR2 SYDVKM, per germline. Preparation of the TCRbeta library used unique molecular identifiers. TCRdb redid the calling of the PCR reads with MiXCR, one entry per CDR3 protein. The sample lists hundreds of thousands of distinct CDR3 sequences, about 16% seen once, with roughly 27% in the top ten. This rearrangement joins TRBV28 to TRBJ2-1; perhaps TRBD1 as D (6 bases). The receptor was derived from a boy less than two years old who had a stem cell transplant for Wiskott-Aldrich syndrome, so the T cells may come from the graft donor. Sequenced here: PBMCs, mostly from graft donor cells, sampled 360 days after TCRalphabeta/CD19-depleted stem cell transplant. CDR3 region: CASKRFRLRGDEQFF. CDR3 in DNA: TGTGCCAGCAAACGTTTCAGACTCAGGGGTGATGAGCAGTTCTTC.